These T cell receptor beta chains were read from a single sample in a study of blood T cell dynamics during melanoma immunotherapy. This table comes from immunoSEQ multiplex PCR, and its TCRdb copy is limited to in-frame clones, with some not included. The table has some 14,000 clones, more than 85% seen once. The sequencing here drew on blood, taken from a patient treated with checkpoint blockade. The receptors here all came from a human donor with melanoma. CDR3s include the opening cysteine and the closing phenylalanine or tryptophan. The D gene is left open where the match is weak. Clone size is shown for a subset of rows, as once, few, many or a class of expanded clone.

j_call v_call d_call clone_size cdr3_aa cdr3_nt
TRBJ1-3 TRBV30 NA once CAWSRSSGNTIYF TGTGCCTGGAGCCGGTCCTCTGGAAACACCATATATTTT
TRBJ2-5 TRBV25-1 TRBD1 NA CASSEFMGQQETQYF TGTGCCAGCAGTGAATTTATGGGACAGCAAGAGACCCAGTACTTC
TRBJ1-5 TRBV21-1 NA NA CASSKESNRGVVGQPQHF TGTGCCAGCAGCAAAGAGTCGAACAGGGGGGTCGTAGGTCAGCCCCAGCATTTT
TRBJ1-1 TRBV4-1 NA NA CASSHPRDTGNTEAFF TGCGCCAGCAGCCACCCTAGGGACACCGGGAACACTGAAGCTTTCTTT
TRBJ1-2 TRBV6-1 NA NA CASRTGNYGYTF TGTGCCAGCAGAACAGGGAACTATGGCTACACCTTC
TRBJ2-1 TRBV19 NA NA CASLPRLAGANYNEQFF TGTGCCAGCCTTCCCCGGTTGGCGGGGGCCAACTACAATGAGCAGTTCTTC
TRBJ1-1 TRBV6-1 NA NA CASSEGIWFSTEAFF TGTGCCAGCAGTGAAGGGATCTGGTTCTCCACTGAAGCTTTCTTT
TRBJ2-7 TRBV30 NA NA CAWRVGGVSKQYF TGTGCCTGGAGAGTGGGGGGCGTTTCGAAGCAGTACTTC
TRBJ2-7 TRBV7-9 TRBD2 NA CASSSLTSGGGYEQYF TGTGCCAGCAGCTCCCTAACCAGCGGGGGAGGGTACGAGCAGTACTTC
TRBJ2-5 TRBV6-6 NA NA CASSTGPETQYF TGTGCCAGCAGTACAGGGCCAGAGACCCAGTACTTC
TRBJ2-1 TRBV11-3 TRBD2 NA CASSPPGLAGVGTQFF TGTGCCAGCAGCCCTCCGGGACTAGCGGGAGTTGGTACGCAGTTCTTC
TRBJ1-1 TRBV15 NA NA CATSSGIRTGEAFF TGTGCCACCAGCAGCGGAATCAGGACGGGTGAAGCTTTCTTT
TRBJ2-7 TRBV10-3 TRBD2 NA CAITNSGGAHEQYF TGTGCCATCACTAATAGCGGGGGGGCCCACGAGCAGTACTTC
TRBJ2-1 TRBV6-6 TRBD1 NA CASRKGTGPYNEQFF TGTGCCAGCAGGAAGGGGACAGGGCCCTACAATGAGCAGTTCTTC
TRBJ2-7 TRBV5-1 NA NA CASSLVEGVTYEQYF TGCGCCAGCAGCTTGGTGGAGGGAGTCACCTACGAGCAGTACTTC
TRBJ2-7 TRBV4-1 NA NA CASSQDYASSYEQYF TGCGCCAGCAGCCAAGATTATGCGTCCTCCTACGAGCAGTACTTC
TRBJ2-1 TRBV19 NA NA CASGLYEQFF TGTGCCTCAGGGCTCTATGAGCAGTTCTTC
TRBJ2-7 TRBV2 TRBD1 NA CASSDGQGAHEQYF TGTGCCAGCAGTGATGGACAGGGGGCCCACGAGCAGTACTTC
TRBJ1-1 TRBV2 NA NA CASSETDLNTEAFF TGTGCCAGCAGCGAGACAGACCTGAACACTGAAGCTTTCTTT
TRBJ2-2 TRBV5-5 NA NA CASSPAPWGTGELFF TGTGCCAGCAGCCCCGCCCCTTGGGGCACCGGGGAGCTGTTTTTT
TRBJ2-7 TRBV6-5 TRBD1 NA CASSSIQGATRYF TGTGCCAGCAGTTCTATCCAGGGGGCCACACGGTACTTC
TRBJ2-7 TRBV7-9 TRBD2 NA CASSPNDLLATSYEQYF TGTGCCAGCAGCCCCAACGATCTACTAGCGACCTCCTACGAGCAGTACTTC
TRBJ1-1 TRBV28 TRBD1 NA CASSSGTASPNTEAFF TGTGCCAGCAGTTCCGGGACAGCTTCTCCCAACACTGAAGCTTTCTTT
TRBJ2-5 TRBV28 NA NA CASSYWETQYF TGTGCCAGCAGTTATTGGGAGACCCAGTACTTC
TRBJ2-5 TRBV7-9 NA NA CASSGRRQQETQYF TGTGCCAGCTCGGGCCGAAGACAACAAGAGACCCAGTACTTC
TRBJ1-1 TRBV13 NA NA CASSLGLTGTEAFF TGTGCCAGCAGCTTAGGCCTGACGGGCACTGAAGCTTTCTTT
TRBJ2-1 TRBV2 TRBD1 NA CASQTRDSGGDEQFF TGTGCCAGCCAAACTCGAGATTCAGGGGGCGATGAGCAGTTCTTC
TRBJ1-1 TRBV5-1 NA once CASSRGFGEYTEAFF TGCGCCAGCAGCCGGGGTTTTGGGGAGTACACTGAAGCTTTCTTT
TRBJ1-2 TRBV27 TRBD1 NA CASSADRDRGGYTF TGTGCCAGCAGTGCGGACAGGGATCGGGGGGGCTACACCTTC
TRBJ2-5 TRBV29-1 NA NA CSVDATVGETQYF TGCAGCGTTGACGCGACCGTCGGGGAGACCCAGTACTTC
TRBJ1-2 TRBV7-2 TRBD1 NA CASSLDAGGLNYGYTF TGTGCCAGCAGCTTAGATGCAGGGGGCCTAAACTATGGCTACACCTTC
TRBJ2-2 TRBV18 NA NA CASSPAEGTGELFF TGTGCCAGCTCACCAGCGGAGGGCACCGGGGAGCTGTTTTTT
TRBJ1-5 TRBV15 NA NA CATSRGGSSNQPQHF TGTGCCACCAGCAGAGGAGGTTCTAGCAATCAGCCCCAGCATTTT
TRBJ1-3 TRBV5-4 NA NA CASSLWMGARGSGNTIYF TGTGCCAGCAGCTTGTGGATGGGAGCTCGGGGCTCTGGAAACACCATATATTTT
TRBJ2-5 TRBV7-7 NA NA CASSFRIGETQYF TGTGCCAGCAGCTTTAGGATCGGGGAGACCCAGTACTTC
TRBJ2-1 TRBV10-2 TRBD2 NA CASRAGTSVYNEQFF TGCGCCAGCAGAGCCGGGACTAGCGTCTACAATGAGCAGTTCTTC
TRBJ2-3 TRBV7-6 NA NA CASSLTGQDTQYF TGTGCCAGCAGCCTAACAGGACAGGATACGCAGTATTTT
TRBJ2-1 TRBV10-3 NA NA CAISEHPGLTKNEQFF TGTGCCATCAGTGAGCATCCGGGACTCACAAAGAATGAGCAGTTCTTC
TRBJ2-5 TRBV2 TRBD1 NA CASRLSGGGETQYF TGTGCCAGCAGACTCTCAGGGGGCGGAGAGACCCAGTACTTC
TRBJ1-2 TRBV6-5 NA NA CASSTTGANYGYTF TGTGCCAGCAGTACGACGGGGGCTAACTATGGCTACACCTTC
TRBJ2-1 TRBV10-1 TRBD2 NA CASSGTSGGAREQFF TGCGCCAGCAGCGGGACTAGCGGGGGGGCCCGTGAGCAGTTCTTC
TRBJ1-5 TRBV2 TRBD1 NA CASTGTANQPQHF TGTGCCAGCACCGGGACAGCAAATCAGCCCCAGCATTTT
TRBJ2-3 TRBV30 TRBD2 NA CAWSVGTTSERGDTQYF TGTGCCTGGAGTGTAGGTACGACTAGCGAGAGGGGAGATACGCAGTATTTT
TRBJ2-3 TRBV10-3 TRBD1 NA CAITSPRTGGRGTDTQYF TGTGCCATCACCAGCCCCCGGACAGGGGGCAGGGGCACAGATACGCAGTATTTT